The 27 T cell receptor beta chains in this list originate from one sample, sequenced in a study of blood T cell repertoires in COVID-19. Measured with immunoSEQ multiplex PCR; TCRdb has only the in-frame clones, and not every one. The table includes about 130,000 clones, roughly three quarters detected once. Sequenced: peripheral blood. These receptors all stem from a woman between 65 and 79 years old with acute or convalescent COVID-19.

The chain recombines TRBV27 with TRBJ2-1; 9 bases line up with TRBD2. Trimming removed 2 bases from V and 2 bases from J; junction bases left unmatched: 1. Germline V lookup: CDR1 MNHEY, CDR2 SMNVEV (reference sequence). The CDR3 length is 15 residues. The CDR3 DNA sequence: TGTGCCAGCAGTTTAGGCGGGAGGGCCTACAATGAGCAGTTCTTC. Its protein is CASSLGGRAYNEQFF.

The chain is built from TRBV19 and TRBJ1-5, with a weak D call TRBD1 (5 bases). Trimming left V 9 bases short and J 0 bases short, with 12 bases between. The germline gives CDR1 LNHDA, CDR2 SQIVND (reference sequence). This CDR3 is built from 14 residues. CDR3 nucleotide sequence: TGTGCCAGCGGGGGGACCTATAGCAATCAGCCCCAGCATTTT. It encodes CASGGTYSNQPQHF.

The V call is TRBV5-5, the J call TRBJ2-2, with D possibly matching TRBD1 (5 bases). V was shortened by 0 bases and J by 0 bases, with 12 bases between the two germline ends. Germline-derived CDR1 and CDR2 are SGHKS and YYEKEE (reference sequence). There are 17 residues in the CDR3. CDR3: CASSLGGLLANTGELFF. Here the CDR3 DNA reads TGTGCCAGCAGCTTGGGGGGCCTACTCGCGAACACCGGGGAGCTGTTTTTT.

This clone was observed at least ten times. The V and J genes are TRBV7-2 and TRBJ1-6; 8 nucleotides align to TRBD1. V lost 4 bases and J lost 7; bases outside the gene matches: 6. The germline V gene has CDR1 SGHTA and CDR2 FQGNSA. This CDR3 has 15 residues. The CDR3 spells CASSSDRGTNSPLHF. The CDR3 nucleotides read TGTGCCAGCAGCTCCGACAGGGGTACGAATTCACCCCTCCACTTT.

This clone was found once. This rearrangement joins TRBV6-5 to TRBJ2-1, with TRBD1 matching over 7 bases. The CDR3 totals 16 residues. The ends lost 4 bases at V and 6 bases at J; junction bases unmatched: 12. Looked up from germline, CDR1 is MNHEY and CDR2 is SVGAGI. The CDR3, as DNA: TGTGCCAGCAGTTTCCGAGTAGGGGGCAGGGGCAATGAGCAGTTCTTC. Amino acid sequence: CASSFRVGGRGNEQFF.

The CDR3 spells CASSPAATGGYTF. CDR3 sequence (DNA): TGTGCCAGTAGTCCTGCCGCAACGGGGGGCTACACCTTC. The chain has TRBV19 and TRBJ1-2; D is ambiguous. CDR3 size: 13 residues. The germline V gene encodes CDR1 LNHDA and CDR2 SQIVND (reference sequence). V lost 5 bases to trimming and J lost 8 bases, with 15 bases between them.

The CDR3 DNA reads TGTGCCATCAGTGGCTCAGTGGGACAGGGGCAACCTCGCGGCTACACCTTC. Translated: CAISGSVGQGQPRGYTF. The chain recombines TRBV10-3 with TRBJ1-2; 10 bases fit TRBD1. Unmatched junction bases numbered 16, after V lost 4 bases and J lost 8 bases. This CDR3 is built from 17 residues. Germline V CDR1 and CDR2: ENHRY, SYGVKD.

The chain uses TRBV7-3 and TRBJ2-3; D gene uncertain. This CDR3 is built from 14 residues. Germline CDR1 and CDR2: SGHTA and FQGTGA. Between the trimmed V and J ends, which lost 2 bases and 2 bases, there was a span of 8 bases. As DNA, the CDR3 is TGTGCCAGCAGCTTAGGCAGACACACAGATACGCAGTATTTT. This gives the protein CASSLGRHTDTQYF. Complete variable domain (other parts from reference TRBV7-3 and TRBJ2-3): GAGVSQTPSNKVTEKGKYVELRCDPISGHTALYWYRQSLGQGPEFLIYFQGTGAADDSGLPNDRFFAVRPEGSVSTLKIQRTERGDSAVYLCASSLGRHTDTQYFGPGTRLTVL.

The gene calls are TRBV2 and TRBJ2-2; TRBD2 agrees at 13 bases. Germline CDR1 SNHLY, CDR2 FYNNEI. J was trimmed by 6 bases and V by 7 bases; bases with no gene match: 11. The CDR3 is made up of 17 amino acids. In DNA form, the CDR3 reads TGTGCCAGCACCCTTAGGGGACTAGCGGGAATTTCCGGGGAGCTGTTTTTT. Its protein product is CASTLRGLAGISGELFF.

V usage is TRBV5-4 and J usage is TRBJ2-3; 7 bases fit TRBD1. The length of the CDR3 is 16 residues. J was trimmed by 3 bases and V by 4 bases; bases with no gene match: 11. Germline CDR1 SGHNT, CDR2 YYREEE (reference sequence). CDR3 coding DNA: TGTGCCAGCAGCCTAGGAACAGGGGTGCGGACAGATACGCAGTATTTT. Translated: CASSLGTGVRTDTQYF.

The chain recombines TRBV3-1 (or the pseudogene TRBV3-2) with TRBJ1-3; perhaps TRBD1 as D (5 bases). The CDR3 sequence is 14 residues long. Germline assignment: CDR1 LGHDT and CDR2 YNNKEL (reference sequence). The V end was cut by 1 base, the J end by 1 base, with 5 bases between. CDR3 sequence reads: CASSQGQSGNTIYF. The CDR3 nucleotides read TGTGCCAGCAGCCAAGGACAGTCTGGAAACACCATATATTTT.

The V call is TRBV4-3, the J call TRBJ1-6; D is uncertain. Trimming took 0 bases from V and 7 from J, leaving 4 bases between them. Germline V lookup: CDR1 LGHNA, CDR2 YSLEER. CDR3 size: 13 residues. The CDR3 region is CASSQDVNSPLHF. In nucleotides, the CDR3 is TGCGCCAGCAGCCAAGACGTGAATTCACCCCTCCACTTT.

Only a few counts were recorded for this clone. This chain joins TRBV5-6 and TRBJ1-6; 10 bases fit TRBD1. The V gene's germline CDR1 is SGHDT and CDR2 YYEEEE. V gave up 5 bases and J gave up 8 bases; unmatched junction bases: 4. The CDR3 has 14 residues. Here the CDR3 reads CASRSDRGDSPLHF. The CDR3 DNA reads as TGTGCCAGCAGATCGGACAGGGGGGATTCACCCCTCCACTTT.

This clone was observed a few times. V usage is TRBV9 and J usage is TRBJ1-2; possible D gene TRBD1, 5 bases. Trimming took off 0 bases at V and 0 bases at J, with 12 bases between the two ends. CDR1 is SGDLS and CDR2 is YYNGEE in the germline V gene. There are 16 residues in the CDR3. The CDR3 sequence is CASSVGRQTPNYGYTF. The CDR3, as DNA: TGTGCCAGCAGCGTAGGCAGACAGACCCCTAACTATGGCTACACCTTC.

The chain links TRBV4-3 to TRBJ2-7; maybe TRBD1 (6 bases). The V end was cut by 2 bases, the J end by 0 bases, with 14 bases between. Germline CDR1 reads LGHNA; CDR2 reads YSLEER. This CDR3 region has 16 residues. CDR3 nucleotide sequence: TGCGCCAGCAGCCAAAAACCCGGGACAACCTCCTACGAGCAGTACTTC. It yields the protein CASSQKPGTTSYEQYF.

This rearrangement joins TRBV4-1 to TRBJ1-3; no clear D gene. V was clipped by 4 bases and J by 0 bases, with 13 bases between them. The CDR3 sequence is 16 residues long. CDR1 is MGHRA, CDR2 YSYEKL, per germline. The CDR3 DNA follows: TGCGCCAGCAGCCCACTGACCTGGAGCTCTGGAAACACCATATATTTT. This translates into CASSPLTWSSGNTIYF.

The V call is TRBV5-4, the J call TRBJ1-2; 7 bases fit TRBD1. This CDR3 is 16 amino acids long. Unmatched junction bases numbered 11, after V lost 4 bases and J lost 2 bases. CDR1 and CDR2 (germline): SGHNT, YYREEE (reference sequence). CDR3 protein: CASSRGQTFLNYGYTF. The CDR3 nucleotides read TGTGCCAGCAGCCGGGGACAGACCTTCTTGAACTATGGCTACACCTTC.

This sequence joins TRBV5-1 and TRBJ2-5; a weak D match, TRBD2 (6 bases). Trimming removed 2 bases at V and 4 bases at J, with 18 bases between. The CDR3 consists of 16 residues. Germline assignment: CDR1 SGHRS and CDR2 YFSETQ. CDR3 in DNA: TGCGCCAGCAGCTTCGACCGGGGGACGGACTTAGAGACCCAGTACTTC. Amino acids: CASSFDRGTDLETQYF.

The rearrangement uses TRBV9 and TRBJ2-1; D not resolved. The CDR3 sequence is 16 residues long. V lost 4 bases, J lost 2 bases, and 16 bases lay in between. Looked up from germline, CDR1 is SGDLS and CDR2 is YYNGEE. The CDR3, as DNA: TGTGCCAGCAGCCCCAGGCCGACCCCGACCTACAATGAGCAGTTCTTC. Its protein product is CASSPRPTPTYNEQFF.

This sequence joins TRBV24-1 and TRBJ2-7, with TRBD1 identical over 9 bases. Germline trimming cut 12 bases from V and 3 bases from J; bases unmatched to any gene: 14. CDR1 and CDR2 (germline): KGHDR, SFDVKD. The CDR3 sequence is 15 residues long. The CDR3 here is CASTIIGQGCYEQYF. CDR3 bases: TGTGCCTCGACGATAATCGGACAGGGGTGCTACGAGCAGTACTTC.

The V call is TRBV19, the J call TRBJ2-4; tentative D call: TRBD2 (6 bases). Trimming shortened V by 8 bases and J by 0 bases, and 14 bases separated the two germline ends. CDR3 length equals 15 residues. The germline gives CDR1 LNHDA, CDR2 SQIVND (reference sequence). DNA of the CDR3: TGTGCCAGTCGCGGTCCGGGAGAAGCCAAAAACATTCAGTACTTC. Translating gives CASRGPGEAKNIQYF.

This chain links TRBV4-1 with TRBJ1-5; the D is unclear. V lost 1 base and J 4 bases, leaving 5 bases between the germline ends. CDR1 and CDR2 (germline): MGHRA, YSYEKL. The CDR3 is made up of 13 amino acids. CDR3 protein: CASSQGGNQPQHF. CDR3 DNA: TGCGCCAGCAGCCAAGGAGGTAATCAGCCCCAGCATTTT.

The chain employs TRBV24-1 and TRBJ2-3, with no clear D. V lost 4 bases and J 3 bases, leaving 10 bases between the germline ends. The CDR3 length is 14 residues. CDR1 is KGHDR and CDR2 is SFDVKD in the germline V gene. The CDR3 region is CATSDPDGTDTQYF. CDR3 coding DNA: TGTGCCACCAGTGACCCAGACGGGACAGATACGCAGTATTTT.

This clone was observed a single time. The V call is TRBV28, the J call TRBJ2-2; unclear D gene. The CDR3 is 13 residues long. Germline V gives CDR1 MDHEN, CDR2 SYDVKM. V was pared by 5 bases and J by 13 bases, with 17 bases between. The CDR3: CASSTNDRLGLFF. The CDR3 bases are TGTGCCAGCAGTACAAATGATAGACTGGGGCTGTTTTTT.

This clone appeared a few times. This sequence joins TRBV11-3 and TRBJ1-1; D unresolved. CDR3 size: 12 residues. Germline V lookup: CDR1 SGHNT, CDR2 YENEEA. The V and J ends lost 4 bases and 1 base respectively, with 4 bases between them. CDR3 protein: CASSSPNTEAFF. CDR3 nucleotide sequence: TGTGCCAGCAGCTCTCCGAACACTGAAGCTTTCTTT.

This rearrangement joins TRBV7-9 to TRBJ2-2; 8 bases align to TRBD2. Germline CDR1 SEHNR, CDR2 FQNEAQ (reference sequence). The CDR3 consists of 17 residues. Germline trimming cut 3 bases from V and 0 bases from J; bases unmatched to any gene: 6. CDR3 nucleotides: TGTGCCAGCAGCTTTTTTCGGGGGGGTTCGAACACCGGGGAGCTGTTTTTT. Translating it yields CASSFFRGGSNTGELFF. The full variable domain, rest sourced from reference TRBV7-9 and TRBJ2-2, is DTGVSQNPRHKITKRGQNVTFRCDPISEHNRLYWYRQTLGQGPEFLTYFQNEAQLEKSRLLSDRFSAERPKGSFSTLEIQRTEQGDSAMYLCASSFFRGGSNTGELFFGEGSRLTVL.

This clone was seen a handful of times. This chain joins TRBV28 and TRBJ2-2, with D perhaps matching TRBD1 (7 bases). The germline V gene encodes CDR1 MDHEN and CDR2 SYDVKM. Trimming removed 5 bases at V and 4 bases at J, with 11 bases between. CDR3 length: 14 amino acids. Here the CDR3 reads CASSGGTATGELFF. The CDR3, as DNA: TGTGCCAGCAGTGGGGGGACAGCCACCGGGGAGCTGTTTTTT.